This T cell receptor beta chain was sequenced for a study of T cell responses to AZD1222 COVID-19 vaccine. Points from the study as a whole: Seropositive status at baseline applied to only 5 to 7 AZD1222 recipients. Two AZD1222 administrations were followed by greater Spike-specific TCR breadth and depth. Every sample of the repertoires postdated the peak T cell response.

Germline assignment: CDR1 KGHSH and CDR2 LQKENI. The V gene lost 2 bases and the J gene lost 11 bases, with 15 bases spanning the gap. This CDR3 comprises 13 residues. Notes on this clone: Its antigen is currently unknown.

Profiling relied on immunoSEQ multiplex PCR, and the TCRdb table lists in-frame clones only, not all of them. The data show approximately 140,000 clones, more than 70% seen once. Specimen: peripheral blood, collected on day 0 of AZD1222 vaccination. The receptor was derived from an adult in good health. The chain is built from TRBV18 and TRBJ1-1; no clear D. CDR3 sequence reads: CASSPGRAEMAFF. CDR3 bases: TGTGCCAGCTCACCAGGGCGGGCCGAGATGGCTTTCTTT. Using reference TRBV18 and TRBJ1-1 for the parts outside the CDR3, the full variable domain is NAGVMQNPRHLVRRRGQEARLRCSPMKGHSHVYWYRQLPEEGLKFMVYLQKENIIDESGMPKERFSAEFPKEGPSILRIQQVVRGDSAAYFCASSPGRAEMAFFGQGTRLTVV.